This T cell receptor beta chain was sequenced in a study of blood T cell repertoires in COVID-19. Study-level information: T cells, B-cell-depleted T cells, or PBMCs provided the cDNA or gDNA that served as material.

Clones were sequenced by immunoSEQ multiplex PCR, and TCRdb holds only the in-frame ones, with some missing. There are around 180,000 clones in the sample; about 87% occur only once, and roughly 4.2% lies in the top ten. V was pared by 1 base and J by 3 bases, with 7 bases between. Germline CDR1 and CDR2: GTSNPN and SVGIG (reference sequence). This CDR3 spans 13 amino acids. This receptor was obtained from a woman aged 30 to 39 with acute or convalescent COVID-19. Sequencing used peripheral blood. The chain couples TRBV30 to TRBJ1-5; D not certain. This chain's CDR3 is CAWSEEANQPQHF. DNA for the CDR3: TGTGCCTGGAGTGAGGAGGCCAATCAGCCCCAGCATTTT.